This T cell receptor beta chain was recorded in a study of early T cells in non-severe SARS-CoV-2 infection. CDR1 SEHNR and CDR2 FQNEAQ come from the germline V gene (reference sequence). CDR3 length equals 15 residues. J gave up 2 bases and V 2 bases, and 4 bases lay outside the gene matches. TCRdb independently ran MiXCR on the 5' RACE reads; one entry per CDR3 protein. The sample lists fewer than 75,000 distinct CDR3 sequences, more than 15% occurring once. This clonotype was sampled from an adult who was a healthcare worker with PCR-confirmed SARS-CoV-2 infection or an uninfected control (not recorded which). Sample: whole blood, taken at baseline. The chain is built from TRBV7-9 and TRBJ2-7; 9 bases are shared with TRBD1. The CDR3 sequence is CASSLPGQGAYEQYF. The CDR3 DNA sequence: TGTGCCAGCAGCTTACCGGGACAGGGAGCCTACGAGCAGTACTTC.